This T cell receptor (beta chain) was captured in a study of blood T cells in healthy people across ages. Study outcomes and limitations: Per-million-T-cell TCR beta diversity fell roughly linearly with age. No conclusive comparison of naive versus antigen-experienced cells was possible with unsorted PBMCs.

Isolated per sample were at least 6 million PBMCs. Then a second PCR, running roughly 6 to 11 cycles, was carried out with a sample-barcoded 5' primer and a J-beta primer mix. Via MiXCR, TCRdb re-called the 5' RACE reads, giving one row per CDR3 protein. Of more than 800,000 distinct CDR3 sequences listed, 40% to 45% are singletons. Turning to this clonotype: Antigen specificity is unknown.

Trimming took off 1 base at V and 8 bases at J, with 13 bases between the two ends. The CDR3 totals 14 residues. Germline V lookup: CDR1 MGHRA, CDR2 YSYEKL. The chain joins TRBV4-1 to TRBJ2-3; a possible D gene is TRBD1 (5 bases). This TCR was recovered from a woman aged 55-70 years in good health. Sequencing used blood. In DNA, the CDR3 is TGCGCCAGCAGCCAAGTGGGGCCTAAAGGTACGCAGTATTTT. Encoded protein: CASSQVGPKGTQYF.